This T cell receptor (beta chain) comes out of a study of beta chain features in type 1 diabetes. In regard to this clone: The antigen remains unidentified.

The sequenced template was cDNA made from the entire isolated RNA. Sequencing used immunoSEQ multiplex PCR; TCRdb keeps in-frame clones, though not all of them. In the table there are 150,000 to 200,000 clones, approximately 8.8% of which are singletons. Study-level points and caveats: TCRB CDR3 length was moderately but significantly reduced in all four CD4+ subsets of Type 1 diabetes patients.

Germline V lookup: CDR1 SGHTA, CDR2 FQGTGA. The V and J ends lost 5 bases and 4 bases, in that order; junction bases with no gene match: 10. CDR3 size: 16 residues. This chain uses TRBV7-3 with TRBJ2-2, with 7 positions matching TRBD2. The sequence derives from a woman in her twenties or thirties with type 1 diabetes. Sequencing was performed on central memory CD4+ T cells from blood. CDR3 DNA: TGTGCCAGCAGCCCGGGTAGCGGGTGGCGCACCGGGGAGCTGTTTTTT. Translating it yields CASSPGSGWRTGELFF.